This entry concerns a single T cell receptor beta chain. Its antigen is not known. The sequenced template was cDNA made from the entire isolated RNA. Clones were read by immunoSEQ multiplex PCR, and TCRdb kept only the in-frame ones, dropping some. This table holds 300,000 to 400,000 clones, approximately 15% found once. This record belongs to a study of beta chain features in type 1 diabetes. Study-wide findings and caveats: Shorter TCRB CDR3s, moderately but significantly so, marked every one of the four CD4+ subsets in Type 1 diabetes patients.

Germline CDR1 reads GTSNPN; CDR2 reads SVGIG (reference sequence). CDR3 size: 14 residues. Germline trimming cut 8 bases from V and 6 bases from J; bases unmatched to any gene: 13. The chain recombines TRBV30 with TRBJ2-3; 8 nucleotides line up with TRBD1. The clonotype was recovered from a woman younger than 35 with type 1 diabetes. Material for sequencing was naive CD4+ T cells from blood. The CDR3 DNA sequence: TGTGCCCGGAACCGACAGGGGATGAGGGATACGCAGTATTTT. Its translation: CARNRQGMRDTQYF.